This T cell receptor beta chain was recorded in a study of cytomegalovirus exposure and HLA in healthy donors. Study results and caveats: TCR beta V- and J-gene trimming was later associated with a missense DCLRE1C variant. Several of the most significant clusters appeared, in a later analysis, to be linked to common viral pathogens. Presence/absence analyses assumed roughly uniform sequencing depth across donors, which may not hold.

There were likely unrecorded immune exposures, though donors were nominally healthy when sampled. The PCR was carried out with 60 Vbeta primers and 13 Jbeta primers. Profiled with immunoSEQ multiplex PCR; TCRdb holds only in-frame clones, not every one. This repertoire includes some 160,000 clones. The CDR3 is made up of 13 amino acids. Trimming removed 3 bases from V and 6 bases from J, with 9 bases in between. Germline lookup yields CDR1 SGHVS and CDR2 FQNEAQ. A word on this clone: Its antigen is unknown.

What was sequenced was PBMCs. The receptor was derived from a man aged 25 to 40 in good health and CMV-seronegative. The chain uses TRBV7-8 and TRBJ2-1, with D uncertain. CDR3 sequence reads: CASSFNFRNEQFF. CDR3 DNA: TGTGCCAGCAGCTTTAATTTTCGCAATGAGCAGTTCTTC.